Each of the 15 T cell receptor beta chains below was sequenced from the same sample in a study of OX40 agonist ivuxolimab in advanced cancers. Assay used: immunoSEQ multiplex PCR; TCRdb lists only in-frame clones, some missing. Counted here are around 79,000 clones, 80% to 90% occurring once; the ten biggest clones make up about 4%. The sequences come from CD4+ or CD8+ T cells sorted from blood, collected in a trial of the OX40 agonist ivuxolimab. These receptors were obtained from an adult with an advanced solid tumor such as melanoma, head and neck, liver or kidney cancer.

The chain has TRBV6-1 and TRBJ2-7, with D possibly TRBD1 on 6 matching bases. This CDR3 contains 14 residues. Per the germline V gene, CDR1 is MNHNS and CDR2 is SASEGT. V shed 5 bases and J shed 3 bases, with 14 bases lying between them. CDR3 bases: TGTGCCAGCAGTACCGGGACAATAGACTACGAGCAGTACTTC. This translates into CASSTGTIDYEQYF.

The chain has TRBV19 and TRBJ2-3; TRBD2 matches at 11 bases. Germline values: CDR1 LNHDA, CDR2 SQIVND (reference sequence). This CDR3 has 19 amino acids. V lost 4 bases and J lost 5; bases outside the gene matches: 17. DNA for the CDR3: TGTGCCAGTAGTAGTCGAGGGGGACTAGCGGCCCATGCGGGAGATACGCAGTATTTT. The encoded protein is CASSSRGGLAAHAGDTQYF.

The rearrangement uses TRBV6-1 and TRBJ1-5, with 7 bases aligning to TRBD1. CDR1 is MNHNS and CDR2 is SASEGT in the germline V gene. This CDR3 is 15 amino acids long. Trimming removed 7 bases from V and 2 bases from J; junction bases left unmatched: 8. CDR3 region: CASIEGAGGNQPQHF. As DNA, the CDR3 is TGTGCCAGCATAGAGGGGGCAGGGGGCAATCAGCCCCAGCATTTT.

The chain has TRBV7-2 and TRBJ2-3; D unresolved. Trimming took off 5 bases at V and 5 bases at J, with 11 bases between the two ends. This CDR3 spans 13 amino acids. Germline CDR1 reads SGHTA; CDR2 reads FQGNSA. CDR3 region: CASSRWWKDTQYF. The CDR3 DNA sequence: TGTGCCAGCAGCCGTTGGTGGAAAGATACGCAGTATTTT. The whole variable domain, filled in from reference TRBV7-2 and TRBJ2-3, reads GAGVSQSPSNKVTEKGKDVELRCDPISGHTALYWYRQSLGQGLEFLIYFQGNSAPDKSGLPSDRFSAERTGGSVSTLTIQRTQQEDSAVYLCASSRWWKDTQYFGPGTRLTVL.

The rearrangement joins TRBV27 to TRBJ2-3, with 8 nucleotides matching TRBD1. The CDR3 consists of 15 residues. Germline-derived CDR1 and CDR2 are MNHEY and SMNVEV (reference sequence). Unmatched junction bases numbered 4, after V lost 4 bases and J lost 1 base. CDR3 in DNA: TGTGCCAGCAGTTCACCGGGACAGGGCACAGATACGCAGTATTTT. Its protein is CASSSPGQGTDTQYF.

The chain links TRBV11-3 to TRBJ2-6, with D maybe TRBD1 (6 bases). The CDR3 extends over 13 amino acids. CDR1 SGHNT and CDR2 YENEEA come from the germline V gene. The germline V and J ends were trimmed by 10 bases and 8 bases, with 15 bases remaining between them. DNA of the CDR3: TGTGCCACCAGGACAGCTCTTACCAACGTCCTGACTTTC. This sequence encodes CATRTALTNVLTF.

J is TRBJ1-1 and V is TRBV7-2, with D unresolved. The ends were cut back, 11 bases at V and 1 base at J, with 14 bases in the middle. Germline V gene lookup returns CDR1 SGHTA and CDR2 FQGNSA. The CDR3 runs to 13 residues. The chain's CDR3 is CAPSQGPNTEAFF. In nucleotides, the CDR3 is TGTGCCCCAAGCCAAGGCCCGAACACTGAAGCTTTCTTT.

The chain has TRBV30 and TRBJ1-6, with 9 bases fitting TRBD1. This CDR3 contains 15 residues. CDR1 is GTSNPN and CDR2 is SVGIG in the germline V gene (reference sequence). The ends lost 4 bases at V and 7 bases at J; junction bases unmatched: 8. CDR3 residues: CAWTRTGDGNSPLHF. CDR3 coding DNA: TGTGCCTGGACTCGGACAGGGGACGGGAATTCACCCCTCCACTTT.

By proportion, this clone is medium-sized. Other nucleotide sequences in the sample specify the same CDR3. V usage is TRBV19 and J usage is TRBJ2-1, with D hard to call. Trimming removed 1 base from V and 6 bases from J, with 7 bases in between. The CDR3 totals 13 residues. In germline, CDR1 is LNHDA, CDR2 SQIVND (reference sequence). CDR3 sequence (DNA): TGTGCCAGTAGTATAGTGGGAAGCAATGAGCAGTTCTTC. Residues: CASSIVGSNEQFF.

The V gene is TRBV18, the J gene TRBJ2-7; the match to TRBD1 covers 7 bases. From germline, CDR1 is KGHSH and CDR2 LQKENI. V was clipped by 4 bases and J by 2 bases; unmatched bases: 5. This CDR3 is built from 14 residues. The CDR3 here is CASSRNRGAYEQYF. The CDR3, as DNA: TGTGCCAGCTCACGGAACAGGGGAGCCTACGAGCAGTACTTC.

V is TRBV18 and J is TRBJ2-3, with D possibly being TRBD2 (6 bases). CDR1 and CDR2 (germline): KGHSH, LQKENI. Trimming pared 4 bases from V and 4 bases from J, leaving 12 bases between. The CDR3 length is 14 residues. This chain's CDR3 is CASSLGLYSDTQYF. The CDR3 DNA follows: TGTGCCAGCTCACTAGGACTATATTCAGATACGCAGTATTTT.

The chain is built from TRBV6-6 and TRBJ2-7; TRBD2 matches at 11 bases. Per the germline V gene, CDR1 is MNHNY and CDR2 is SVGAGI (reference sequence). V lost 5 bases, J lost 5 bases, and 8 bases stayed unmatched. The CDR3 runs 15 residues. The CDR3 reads CASSPTSGSAHEQYF. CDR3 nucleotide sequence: TGTGCCAGCAGTCCAACTAGCGGGAGTGCCCACGAGCAGTACTTC.

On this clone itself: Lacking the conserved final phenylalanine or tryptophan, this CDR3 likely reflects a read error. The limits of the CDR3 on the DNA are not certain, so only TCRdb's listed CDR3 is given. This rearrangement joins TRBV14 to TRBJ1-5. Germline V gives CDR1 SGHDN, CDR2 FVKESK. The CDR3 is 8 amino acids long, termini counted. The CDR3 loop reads CASSWNTR.

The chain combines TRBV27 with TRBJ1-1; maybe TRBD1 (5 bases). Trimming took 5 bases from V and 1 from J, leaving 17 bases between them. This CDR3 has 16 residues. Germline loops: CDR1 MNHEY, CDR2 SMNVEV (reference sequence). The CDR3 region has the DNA TGTGCCAGCAGTGACCTTTCGGCAGGGTCGAACACTGAAGCTTTCTTT. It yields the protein CASSDLSAGSNTEAFF.

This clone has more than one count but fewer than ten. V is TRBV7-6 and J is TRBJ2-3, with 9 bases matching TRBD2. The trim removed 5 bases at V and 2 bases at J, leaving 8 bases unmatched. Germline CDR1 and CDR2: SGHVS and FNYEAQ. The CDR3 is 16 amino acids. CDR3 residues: CASSPEGGRATDTQYF. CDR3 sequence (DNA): TGTGCCAGCAGCCCAGAAGGCGGGAGGGCCACAGATACGCAGTATTTT. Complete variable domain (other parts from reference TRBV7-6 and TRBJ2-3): GAGVSQSPRYKVTKRGQDVALRCDPISGHVSLYWYRQALGQGPEFLTYFNYEAQQDKSGLPNDRFSAERPEGSISTLTIQRTEQRDSAMYRCASSPEGGRATDTQYFGPGTRLTVL.